This TCR beta chain was identified in a study of CD8+CD57+ T cells in acquired aplastic anemia. Looking at the study overall: Where healthy donors were concerned, CD4+ cells averaged approximately 11 million reads.

This clonotype was detected many times. Genomic DNA, serving as template, underwent TCR beta VDJ and CDR3 profiling. TCRdb ran MiXCR on the reads and lists one entry per CDR3 protein. This table holds 95,000 to 120,000 distinct CDR3 sequences, roughly 51% found once. Germline CDR1 reads MNHEY; CDR2 reads SMNVEV (reference sequence). This CDR3 comprises 12 residues. The V end lost 6 bases, the J end lost 7 bases, and 12 bases lay between the germline ends. The specimen sequenced was sorted CD4+, CD8+, or CD8+CD57+ T cells (not recorded which) from PBMCs. The sequence was collected from a human donor in good health, serving as a control. V usage is TRBV27 and J usage is TRBJ1-1, with a weak D call TRBD1 (6 bases). The CDR3 is CASRTGLGEAFF. DNA for the CDR3: TGTGCCAGCAGAACAGGGCTGGGTGAAGCTTTCTTT.